One sample yielded the 23 T cell receptor beta chains listed below, sequenced in a study of T cells in localized non-small cell lung cancer. Only in-frame clones appear in the TCRdb table, and some are missing; sequencing was by immunoSEQ multiplex PCR. The table records over 70,000 clones, roughly 91% of them present only once. This sample comprised PBMCs, obtained before any cancer treatment. Receptors were obtained from a woman aged 35-75 years with stage II squamous cell lung carcinoma.

The genes are TRBV5-4 and TRBJ2-2; the match to TRBD1 covers 7 bases. J was trimmed by 6 bases and V by 4 bases; bases with no gene match: 12. Germline V gives CDR1 SGHNT, CDR2 YYREEE (reference sequence). The CDR3 has 16 amino acids. The CDR3 nucleotides read TGTGCCAGCAGCCCAGGACAGGTCCAGGGCTCCGGGGAGCTGTTTTTT. Its translation: CASSPGQVQGSGELFF. The full variable domain, its missing parts supplied by reference TRBV5-4 and TRBJ2-2, is ETGVTQSPTHLIKTRGQQVTLRCSSQSGHNTVSWYQQALGQGPQFIFQYYREEENGRGNFPPRFSGLQFPNYSSELNVNALELDDSALYLCASSPGQVQGSGELFFGEGSRLTVL.

The sample holds one count of this clone. The chain uses TRBV15 and TRBJ2-7; unclear D gene. Germline lookup yields CDR1 LNHNV and CDR2 YYDKDF (reference sequence). This CDR3 is 13 amino acids long. Trimming stripped 0 bases from V and 3 bases from J, with 6 bases between. CDR3 region: CATSRDFNYEQYF. CDR3 nucleotides: TGTGCCACCAGCAGAGATTTCAACTACGAGCAGTACTTC.

The chain has TRBV4-1 and TRBJ1-1; D gene ambiguous. V was clipped by 0 bases and J by 14 bases, with 13 bases between them. The V gene's germline CDR1 is MGHRA and CDR2 YSYEKL. This CDR3 is 12 amino acids long. CDR3 nucleotides: TGCGCCAGCAGCCAAGAACCCGATCCTCCCTTCTTT. The encoded protein is CASSQEPDPPFF.

The chain uses TRBV11-3 and TRBJ2-4; D is uncertain. The CDR3 spans 13 residues. Germline assignment: CDR1 SGHNT and CDR2 YENEEA. The V end was cut by 1 base, the J end by 6 bases, with 7 bases between. CDR3: CASSLGAANIQYF. CDR3 DNA sequence: TGTGCCAGCAGCTTAGGGGCGGCAAACATTCAGTACTTC.

The chain recombines TRBV5-6 with TRBJ1-1, with 7 bases aligning to TRBD1. CDR1 and CDR2 from the germline V gene are SGHDT and YYEEEE. This CDR3 comprises 15 residues. After removal of 0 bases from V and 5 bases from J, the junction contained 7 bases not matched to a gene. Here the CDR3 DNA reads TGTGCCAGCAGCTTGGGAGAGGGGGCAGGGACTGAAGCTTTCTTT. Translation gives CASSLGEGAGTEAFF. Together with reference TRBV5-6 and TRBJ1-1, the CDR3 gives the full variable domain: DAGVTQSPTHLIKTRGQQVTLRCSPKSGHDTVSWYQQALGQGPQFIFQYYEEEERQRGNFPDRFSGHQFPNYSSELNVNALLLGDSALYLCASSLGEGAGTEAFFGQGTRLTVV.

V usage is TRBV19 and J usage is TRBJ2-5; no clear D. Looked up from germline, CDR1 is LNHDA and CDR2 is SQIVND (reference sequence). The CDR3 extends over 13 amino acids. The V gene lost 4 bases and the J gene lost 5 bases, with 11 bases spanning the gap. CDR3 protein: CASSSRVKETQYF. In nucleotides, the CDR3 is TGTGCCAGTAGTAGCCGGGTCAAGGAGACCCAGTACTTC. Using reference TRBV19 and TRBJ2-5 for the parts outside the CDR3, the full variable domain is DGGITQSPKYLFRKEGQNVTLSCEQNLNHDAMYWYRQDPGQGLRLIYYSQIVNDFQKGDIAEGYSVSREKKESFPLTVTSAQKNPTAFYLCASSSRVKETQYFGPGTRLLVL.

V usage is TRBV7-6 and J usage is TRBJ2-2, with TRBD1 matching over 12 bases. CDR1 and CDR2 from the germline V gene are SGHVS and FNYEAQ. CDR3 length equals 19 residues. V lost 0 bases and J lost 3; bases outside the gene matches: 8. The CDR3 DNA reads TGTGCCAGCAGCTTAGCCCCCGTGGGGACAGGGGGCTACACCGGGGAGCTGTTTTTT. It codes for CASSLAPVGTGGYTGELFF.

The CDR3 DNA is TGTGCCAGCTCACCCCTGGACAGGGGAGCCGGGGAGCTGTTTTTT. Protein: CASSPLDRGAGELFF. This rearrangement joins TRBV18 to TRBJ2-2; 9 nucleotides line up with TRBD1. The CDR3 runs to 15 residues. Germline V gene sequence: CDR1 KGHSH, CDR2 LQKENI. J gave up 6 bases and V 3 bases, and 5 bases lay outside the gene matches.

The chain recombines TRBV18 with TRBJ2-1; D unclear. In germline, CDR1 is KGHSH, CDR2 LQKENI. This CDR3 is built from 13 residues. Trimming took 4 bases from V and 5 from J, leaving 9 bases between them. CDR3 sequence (DNA): TGTGCCAGCTCACTCGAGGCTAACAATGAGCAGTTCTTC. Protein product: CASSLEANNEQFF.

The gene calls are TRBV18 and TRBJ1-1; the D is unclear. The CDR3 sequence is 15 residues long. CDR1 KGHSH and CDR2 LQKENI come from the germline V gene. Trimming took 2 bases from V and 2 from J, leaving 12 bases between them. The CDR3, as DNA: TGTGCCAGCTCACCAAGTGCACAGACCAACACTGAAGCTTTCTTT. Residues: CASSPSAQTNTEAFF.

This clone appeared a single time. The J gene is TRBJ2-7, the V gene TRBV10-3, with D tentatively TRBD1 or TRBD2 (7 bases each). The germline V gene encodes CDR1 ENHRY and CDR2 SYGVKD. V gave up 6 bases and J gave up 2 bases, with 17 bases separating them. There are 15 residues in the CDR3. The CDR3 here is CAISTGTAGTYEQYF. CDR3 nucleotide sequence: TGTGCCATCAGCACCGGGACAGCGGGGACCTACGAGCAGTACTTC.

The rearrangement uses TRBV18 and TRBJ2-7, with D possibly being TRBD1 (5 bases). V was clipped by 3 bases and J by 4 bases, with 10 bases between them. This CDR3 is 13 amino acids long. The germline V gene has CDR1 KGHSH and CDR2 LQKENI. This CDR3 reads CASSPAQGYEQYF. CDR3 sequence (DNA): TGTGCCAGCTCACCGGCGCAGGGTTACGAGCAGTACTTC. Full variable domain (remainder filled in from reference TRBV18 and TRBJ2-7): NAGVMQNPRHLVRRRGQEARLRCSPMKGHSHVYWYRQLPEEGLKFMVYLQKENIIDESGMPKERFSAEFPKEGPSILRIQQVVRGDSAAYFCASSPAQGYEQYFGPGTRLTVT.

The V gene is TRBV7-6, the J gene TRBJ1-5, with D unresolved. The CDR3 is 15 amino acids. Germline lookup yields CDR1 SGHVS and CDR2 FNYEAQ. V shed 1 base and J shed 3 bases, with 10 bases lying between them. This chain's CDR3 is CASSLEARDNQPQHF. DNA for the CDR3: TGTGCCAGCAGCTTAGAGGCCAGAGACAATCAGCCCCAGCATTTT.

This clone appeared a single time. The chain recombines TRBV6-6 with TRBJ1-5; 8 bases map to TRBD1. This CDR3 comprises 16 residues. Germline lookup yields CDR1 MNHNY and CDR2 SVGAGI (reference sequence). The J segment lost 2 bases and the V segment lost 4 bases, leaving 7 bases of the junction unmatched. CDR3 region: CASSSALQGGNQPQHF. CDR3 sequence (DNA): TGTGCCAGCAGTTCGGCCCTACAGGGGGGCAATCAGCCCCAGCATTTT.

V gene TRBV5-1 combines with J gene TRBJ2-5; TRBD1 might be the D (5 bases). Trimming cost V 0 bases and J 2 bases, with 17 bases left between them. This CDR3 comprises 17 residues. CDR1 and CDR2 (germline): SGHRS, YFSETQ. The CDR3 is CASSLGQPKQDQETQYF. CDR3 DNA: TGCGCCAGCAGCTTGGGACAGCCCAAACAAGATCAAGAGACCCAGTACTTC.

This clone was found once. This chain connects TRBV7-9 to TRBJ1-4; 10 bases match TRBD1. The CDR3 extends over 18 amino acids. Losses at the gene ends were 0 bases for V and 6 bases for J; bases not matched to a gene: 10. CDR1 is SEHNR, CDR2 FQNEAQ, per germline (reference sequence). For the CDR3, the DNA is TGTGCCAGCAGCTTAGCCTTACCAAGGACAGGGGGAGATGAAAAACTGTTTTTT. This codes for CASSLALPRTGGDEKLFF. The full variable domain, rest sourced from reference TRBV7-9 and TRBJ1-4, is DTGVSQNPRHKITKRGQNVTFRCDPISEHNRLYWYRQTLGQGPEFLTYFQNEAQLEKSRLLSDRFSAERPKGSFSTLEIQRTEQGDSAMYLCASSLALPRTGGDEKLFFGSGTQLSVL.

The rearrangement links TRBV5-5 to TRBJ1-4; TRBD1 is a possible D gene (5 bases). The germline V and J ends were trimmed by 4 bases and 8 bases, with 9 bases remaining between them. Germline assignment: CDR1 SGHKS and CDR2 YYEKEE (reference sequence). This CDR3 is 12 amino acids long. The CDR3 sequence is CASSIRDEKLFF. The CDR3 nucleotides read TGTGCCAGCAGCATCCGGGACGAAAAACTGTTTTTT.

The gene calls are TRBV6-5 and TRBJ1-5; 10 nucleotides align to TRBD1. This CDR3 has 15 amino acids. V dropped 6 bases and J dropped 2; count of bases not matched to a gene: 4. Germline values: CDR1 MNHEY, CDR2 SVGAGI. The CDR3 loop is CASRTGGLGNQPQHF. CDR3 nucleotides: TGTGCCAGCAGGACAGGGGGCTTGGGCAATCAGCCCCAGCATTTT.

This chain connects TRBV4-1 to TRBJ1-1, with unresolved D. The V gene's germline CDR1 is MGHRA and CDR2 YSYEKL. The CDR3 extends over 15 amino acids. Trimming removed 4 bases at V and 5 bases at J, with 17 bases between. CDR3 bases: TGCGCCAGCAGCCCAATCCAAGGTCTGGAGACTGAAGCTTTCTTT. Its protein is CASSPIQGLETEAFF.

As regards this clone: Within the sample, other DNA sequences also encode this same CDR3. The V call is TRBV30, the J call TRBJ1-4; no reliable D call. The germline gives CDR1 GTSNPN, CDR2 SVGIG (reference sequence). The CDR3 spans 13 residues. Trimming took 3 bases from V and 0 from J, leaving 5 bases between them. The CDR3 here is CAWRGATNEKLFF. In DNA, the CDR3 is TGTGCCTGGAGGGGAGCAACTAATGAAAAACTGTTTTTT.

The V call is TRBV13, the J call TRBJ2-2; 9 positions agree with TRBD1. The trim removed 2 bases at V and 3 bases at J, leaving 1 base unmatched. CDR1 is PRHDT and CDR2 is FYEKMQ in the germline V gene (reference sequence). This CDR3 has 15 amino acids. The CDR3 protein is CASSLWTGDTGELFF. CDR3 in DNA: TGTGCCAGCAGCTTATGGACAGGGGACACCGGGGAGCTGTTTTTT.

The rearrangement links TRBV29-1 to TRBJ1-2; the D is unclear. From germline, CDR1 is SQVTM and CDR2 ANQGSEA. The length of the CDR3 is 11 residues. V lost 1 base and J lost 5, with 5 bases in between. The chain's CDR3 is CSVEAPYGYTF. The CDR3 coding sequence is TGCAGCGTTGAAGCCCCTTATGGCTACACCTTC. Looking up the rest from reference TRBV29-1 and TRBJ1-2 gives the full variable domain: SAVISQKPSRDICQRGTSLTIQCQVDSQVTMMFWYRQQPGQSLTLIATANQGSEATYESGFVIDKFPISRPNLTFSTLTVSNMSPEDSSIYLCSVEAPYGYTFGSGTRLTVV.

The chain couples TRBV7-9 to TRBJ1-4, with D tentatively TRBD1 (5 bases). V lost 5 bases, J lost 0 bases, and 10 bases lay in between. CDR1 is SEHNR, CDR2 FQNEAQ, per germline (reference sequence). This CDR3 comprises 15 residues. CDR3 DNA sequence: TGTGCCAGCAGCCACCGACAGCCAACTAATGAAAAACTGTTTTTT. As protein: CASSHRQPTNEKLFF. Supplemented by reference TRBV7-9 and TRBJ1-4, the full variable domain reads DTGVSQNPRHKITKRGQNVTFRCDPISEHNRLYWYRQTLGQGPEFLTYFQNEAQLEKSRLLSDRFSAERPKGSFSTLEIQRTEQGDSAMYLCASSHRQPTNEKLFFGSGTQLSVL.